This T cell receptor (beta chain) emerged from a study of Graves' ophthalmopathy and Graves' hyperthyroidism. With V trimmed by 5 bases and J by 5 bases, 11 bases remained unmatched. Germline values: CDR1 SGHAT, CDR2 FQDESV (reference sequence). The CDR3 loop spans 16 amino acids. RNA transcripts were the template, and TCR beta CDR3 regions were amplified from them. First-round RT-PCR employed HTBI primers, with a second-round multiplex PCR after it. TCRdb ran MiXCR on the multiplex PCR reads and lists one entry per CDR3 protein. The repertoire consists of some 350,000 distinct CDR3 sequences, with 17% occurring once and the leading ten covering around 2.4%. Regarding the study as a whole: Stable hyperthyroidism and ophthalmopathy were told apart by a 13-signature model, which achieved about 90% sensitivity and around 80% specificity. This model predicted ophthalmopathy progression (sensitivity 65% to 71%, specificity approximately 77%).

This clonotype was picked up a small number of times. Its cognate antigen is unknown. Eligible hyperthyroidism cases comprised new diagnoses of under 2 months' duration in individuals aged 18 to 65. This chain connects TRBV11-1 to TRBJ2-2; 7 bases fit TRBD1. This TCR was sampled from an adult woman with stable Graves' hyperthyroidism. The sequenced sample was peripheral blood. The CDR3 DNA reads as TGTGCCAGCAGCCCGACGGCGACAGGGTTGACCGGGGAGCTGTTTTTT. Its translation: CASSPTATGLTGELFF. The full variable domain, completed using reference TRBV11-1 and TRBJ2-2, is EAEVAQSPRYKITEKSQAVAFWCDPISGHATLYWYRQILGQGPELLVQFQDESVVDDSQLPKDRFSAERLKGVDSTLKIQPAELGDSAMYLCASSPTATGLTGELFFGEGSRLTVL.